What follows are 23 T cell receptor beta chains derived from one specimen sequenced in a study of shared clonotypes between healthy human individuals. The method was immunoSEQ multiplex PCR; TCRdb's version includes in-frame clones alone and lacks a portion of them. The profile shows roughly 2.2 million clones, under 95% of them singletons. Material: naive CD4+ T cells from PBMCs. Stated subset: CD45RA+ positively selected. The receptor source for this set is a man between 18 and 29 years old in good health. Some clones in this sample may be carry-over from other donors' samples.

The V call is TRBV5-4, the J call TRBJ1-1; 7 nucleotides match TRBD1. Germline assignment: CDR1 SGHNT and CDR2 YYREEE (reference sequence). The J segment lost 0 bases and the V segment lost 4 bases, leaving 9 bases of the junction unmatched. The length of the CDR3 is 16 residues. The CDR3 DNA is TGTGCCAGCAGCCGGCCCCCCGGGACAGTGAACACTGAAGCTTTCTTT. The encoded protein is CASSRPPGTVNTEAFF.

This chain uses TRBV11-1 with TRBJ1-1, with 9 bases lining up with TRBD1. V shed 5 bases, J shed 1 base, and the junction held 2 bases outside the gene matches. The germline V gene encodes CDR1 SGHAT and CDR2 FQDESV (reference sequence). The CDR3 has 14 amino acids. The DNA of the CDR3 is TGTGCCAGCAGCGCGACAGGGGGGAACACTGAAGCTTTCTTT. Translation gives CASSATGGNTEAFF.

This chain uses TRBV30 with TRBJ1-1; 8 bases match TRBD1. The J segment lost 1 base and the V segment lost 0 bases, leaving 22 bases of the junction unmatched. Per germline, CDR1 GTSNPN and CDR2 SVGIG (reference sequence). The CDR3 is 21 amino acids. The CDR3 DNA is TGTGCCTGGAGTGTACCCCCCTGGGGGACAGGTTATTCGGGGAGGAACACTGAAGCTTTCTTT. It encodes CAWSVPPWGTGYSGRNTEAFF. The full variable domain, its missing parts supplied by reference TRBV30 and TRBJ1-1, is SQTIHQWPATLVQPVGSPLSLECTVEGTSNPNLYWYRQAAGRGLQLLFYSVGIGQISSEVPQNLSASRPQDRQFILSSKKLLLSDSGFYLCAWSVPPWGTGYSGRNTEAFFGQGTRLTVV.

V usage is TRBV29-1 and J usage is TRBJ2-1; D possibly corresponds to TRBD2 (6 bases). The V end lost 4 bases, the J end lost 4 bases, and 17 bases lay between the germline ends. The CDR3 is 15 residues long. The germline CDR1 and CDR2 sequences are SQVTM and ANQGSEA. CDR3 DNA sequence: TGCAGCGTTGCCGCTTCAGGGAGGCAATACAATGAGCAGTTCTTC. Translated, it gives CSVAASGRQYNEQFF.

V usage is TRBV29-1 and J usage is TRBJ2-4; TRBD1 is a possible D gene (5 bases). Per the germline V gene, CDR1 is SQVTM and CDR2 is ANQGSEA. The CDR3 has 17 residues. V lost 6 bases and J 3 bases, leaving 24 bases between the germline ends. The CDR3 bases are TGCAGCGTCAAGGTAGGCCCAGGACAAACAAACAAAAACATTCAGTACTTC. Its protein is CSVKVGPGQTNKNIQYF.

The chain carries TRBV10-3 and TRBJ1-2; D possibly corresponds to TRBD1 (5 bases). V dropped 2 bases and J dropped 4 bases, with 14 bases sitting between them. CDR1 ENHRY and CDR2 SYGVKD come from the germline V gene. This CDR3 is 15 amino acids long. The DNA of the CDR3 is TGTGCCATCAGTGAGAGTGGGCAGGGCCCCTATGGCTACACCTTC. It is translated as CAISESGQGPYGYTF.

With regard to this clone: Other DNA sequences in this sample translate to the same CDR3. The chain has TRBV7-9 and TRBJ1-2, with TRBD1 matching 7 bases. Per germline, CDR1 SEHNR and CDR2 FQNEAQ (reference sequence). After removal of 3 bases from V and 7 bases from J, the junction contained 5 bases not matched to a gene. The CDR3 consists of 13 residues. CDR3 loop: CASSLGDSRGYTF. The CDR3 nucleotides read TGTGCCAGCAGCTTGGGGGACAGTCGTGGCTACACCTTC.

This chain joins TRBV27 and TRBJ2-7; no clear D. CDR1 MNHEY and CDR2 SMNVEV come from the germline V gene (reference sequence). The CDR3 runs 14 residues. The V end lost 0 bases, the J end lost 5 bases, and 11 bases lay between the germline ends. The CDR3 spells CASSLSGGSHEQYF. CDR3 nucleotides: TGTGCCAGCAGTTTATCAGGCGGTAGTCACGAGCAGTACTTC.

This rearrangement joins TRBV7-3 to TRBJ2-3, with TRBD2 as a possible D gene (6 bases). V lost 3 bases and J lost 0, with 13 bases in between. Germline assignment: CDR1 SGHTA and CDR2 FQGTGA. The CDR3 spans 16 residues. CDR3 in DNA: TGTGCCAGCAGCTTTGGAGGGCAACCGAGCACAGATACGCAGTATTTT. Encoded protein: CASSFGGQPSTDTQYF.

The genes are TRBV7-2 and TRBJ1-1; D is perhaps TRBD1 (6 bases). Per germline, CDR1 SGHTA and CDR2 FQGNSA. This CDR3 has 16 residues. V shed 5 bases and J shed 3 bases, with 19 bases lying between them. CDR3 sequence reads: CASSRGGAFYDTEAFF. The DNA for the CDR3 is TGTGCCAGCAGCCGCGGGGGGGCTTTTTATGACACTGAAGCTTTCTTT.

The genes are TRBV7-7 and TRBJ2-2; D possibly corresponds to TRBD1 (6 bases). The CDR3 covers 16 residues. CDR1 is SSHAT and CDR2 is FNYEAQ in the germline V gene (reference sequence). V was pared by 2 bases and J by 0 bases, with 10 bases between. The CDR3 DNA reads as TGTGCCAGCAGCTTAAACTCAGGGGCGAACACCGGGGAGCTGTTTTTT. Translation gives CASSLNSGANTGELFF.

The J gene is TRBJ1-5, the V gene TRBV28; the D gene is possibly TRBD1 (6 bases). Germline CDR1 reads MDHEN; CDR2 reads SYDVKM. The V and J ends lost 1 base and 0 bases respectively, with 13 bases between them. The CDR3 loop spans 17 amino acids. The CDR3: CASSLSFRGYSNQPQHF. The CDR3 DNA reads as TGTGCCAGCAGTTTATCCTTTAGGGGGTATAGCAATCAGCCCCAGCATTTT.

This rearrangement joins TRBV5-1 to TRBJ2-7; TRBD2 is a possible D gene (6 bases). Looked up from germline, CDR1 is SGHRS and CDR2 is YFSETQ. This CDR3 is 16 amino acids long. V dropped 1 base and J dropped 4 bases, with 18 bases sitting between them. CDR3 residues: CASSLSRDPEGYEQYF. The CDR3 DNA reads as TGCGCCAGCAGCTTGTCCAGAGACCCGGAGGGATACGAGCAGTACTTC.

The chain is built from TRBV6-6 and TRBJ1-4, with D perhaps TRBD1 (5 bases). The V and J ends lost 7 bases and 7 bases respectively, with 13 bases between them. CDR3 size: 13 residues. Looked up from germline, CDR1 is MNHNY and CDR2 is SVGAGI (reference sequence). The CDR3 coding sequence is TGTGCCAGCACACTATGGGGGACTGAAAAACTGTTTTTT. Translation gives CASTLWGTEKLFF.

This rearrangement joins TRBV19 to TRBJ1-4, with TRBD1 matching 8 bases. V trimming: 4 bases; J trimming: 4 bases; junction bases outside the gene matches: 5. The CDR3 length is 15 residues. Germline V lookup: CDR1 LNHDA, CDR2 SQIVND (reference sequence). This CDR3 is CASSTRDRYNEKLFF. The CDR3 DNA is TGTGCCAGTAGTACCCGGGACAGGTATAATGAAAAACTGTTTTTT. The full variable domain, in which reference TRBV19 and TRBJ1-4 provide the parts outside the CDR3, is DGGITQSPKYLFRKEGQNVTLSCEQNLNHDAMYWYRQDPGQGLRLIYYSQIVNDFQKGDIAEGYSVSREKKESFPLTVTSAQKNPTAFYLCASSTRDRYNEKLFFGSGTQLSVL.

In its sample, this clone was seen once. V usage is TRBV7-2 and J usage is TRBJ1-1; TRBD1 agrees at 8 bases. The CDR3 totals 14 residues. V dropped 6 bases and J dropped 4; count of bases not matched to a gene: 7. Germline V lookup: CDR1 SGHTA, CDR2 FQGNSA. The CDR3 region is CASRGQGGGTEAFF. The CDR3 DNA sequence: TGTGCCAGCAGAGGACAGGGCGGGGGCACTGAAGCTTTCTTT.

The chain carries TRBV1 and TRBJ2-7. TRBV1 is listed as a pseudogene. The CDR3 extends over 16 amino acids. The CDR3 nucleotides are TGCACCAGCAGCCACCCTGGACGGCTAGACTCCTACGAGCAGTACTTC. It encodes CTSSHPGRLDSYEQYF.

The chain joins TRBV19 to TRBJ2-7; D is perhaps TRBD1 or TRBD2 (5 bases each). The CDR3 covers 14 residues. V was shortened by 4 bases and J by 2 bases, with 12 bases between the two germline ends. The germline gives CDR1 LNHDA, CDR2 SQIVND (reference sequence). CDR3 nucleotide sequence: TGTGCCAGTAGTACGCAGGGAGAGGCCTACGAGCAGTACTTC. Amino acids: CASSTQGEAYEQYF.

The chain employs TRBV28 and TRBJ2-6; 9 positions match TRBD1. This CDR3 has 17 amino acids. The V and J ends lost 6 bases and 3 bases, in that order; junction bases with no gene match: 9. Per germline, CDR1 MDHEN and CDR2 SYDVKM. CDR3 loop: CASSPDRGVSGANVLTF. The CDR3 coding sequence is TGTGCCAGCAGCCCGGACAGGGGAGTAAGTGGGGCCAACGTCCTGACTTTC.

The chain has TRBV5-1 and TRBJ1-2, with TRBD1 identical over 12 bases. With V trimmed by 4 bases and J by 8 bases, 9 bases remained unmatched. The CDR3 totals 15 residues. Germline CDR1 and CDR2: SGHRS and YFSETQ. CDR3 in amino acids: CASSAGDRGQKGYTF. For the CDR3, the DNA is TGCGCCAGCAGCGCCGGGGACAGGGGGCAGAAAGGCTACACCTTC.

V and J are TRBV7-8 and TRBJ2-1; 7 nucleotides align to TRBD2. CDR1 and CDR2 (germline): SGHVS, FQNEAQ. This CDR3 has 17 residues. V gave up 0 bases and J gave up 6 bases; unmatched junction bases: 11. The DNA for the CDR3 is TGTGCCAGCAGCTTAGCATTCGATCTAGCGGCGGTCAATGAGCAGTTCTTC. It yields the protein CASSLAFDLAAVNEQFF.

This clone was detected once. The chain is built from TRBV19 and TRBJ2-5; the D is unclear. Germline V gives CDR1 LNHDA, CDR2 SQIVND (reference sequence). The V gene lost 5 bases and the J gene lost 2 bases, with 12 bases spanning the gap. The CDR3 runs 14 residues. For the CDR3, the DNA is TGTGCCAGTAGTGACACGACTTGGCAAGAGACCCAGTACTTC. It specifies CASSDTTWQETQYF.

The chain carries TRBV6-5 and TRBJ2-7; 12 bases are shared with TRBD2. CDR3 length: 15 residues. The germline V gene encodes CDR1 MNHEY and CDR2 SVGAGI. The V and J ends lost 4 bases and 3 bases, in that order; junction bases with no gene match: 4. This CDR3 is CASSSPSGRGYEQYF. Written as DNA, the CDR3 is TGTGCCAGCAGTTCCCCTAGCGGGAGGGGCTACGAGCAGTACTTC.